A selection of T cell receptor beta chains follows, all from one sample in a study of persistence of HIV-infected CD4 T cells. Libraries were prepared by immunoSEQ multiplex PCR; TCRdb keeps only in-frame clonotypes and omits some of them. The table has 5,500 to 8,500 clones, 79% seen once. Their antigens are not known. This sample comprised CD4+ T cells sorted from PBMCs after approximately 20-hour stimulation, obtained from a patient who received antiretroviral therapy. These receptors originate from an adult woman with HIV who was CMV-seropositive. Each CDR3 is given with its conserved first and last residue. The order of the fields is CDR3 DNA, CDR3 protein, clone size, D gene, V gene, J gene. D genes are given only for firm matches. Not all rows give a size; the values are once, few, many and, for expanded clones, a class.

cdr3_nt: TGCGCCAGCAGTGAGCGGGGCTCCTACGAGCAGTACTTC
cdr3_aa: CASSERGSYEQYF
clone_size: .
d_call: .
v_call: TRBV10-1
j_call: TRBJ2-7

cdr3_nt: TGTGCCAGCAGCCAAGGGGGGGCTCCAGCCCGGTCCCTTAAAGAGACCCAGTACTTC
cdr3_aa: CASSQGGAPARSLKETQYF
clone_size: .
d_call: .
v_call: TRBV4-2
j_call: TRBJ2-5

cdr3_nt: TGTGCCAGCAGCATCGGGCCTCCCATGTACGAGCAGTACTTC
cdr3_aa: CASSIGPPMYEQYF
clone_size: .
d_call: .
v_call: TRBV7-2
j_call: TRBJ2-7

cdr3_nt: TGTGCCAGCAGTTTAGGGACCTACGAGCAGTACTTC
cdr3_aa: CASSLGTYEQYF
clone_size: .
d_call: .
v_call: TRBV28
j_call: TRBJ2-7

cdr3_nt: TGTGCCAGCACCTCTGACAGGGCTAACTATGGCTACACCTTC
cdr3_aa: CASTSDRANYGYTF
clone_size: .
d_call: TRBD1
v_call: TRBV6-5
j_call: TRBJ1-2

cdr3_nt: TGCGCCAGCAGCTTTGATTCAGGGACGGTTACCTACGAGCAGTACTTC
cdr3_aa: CASSFDSGTVTYEQYF
clone_size: once
d_call: .
v_call: TRBV5-1
j_call: TRBJ2-7

cdr3_nt: TGTGCCAGCAGTCAATCACGTATCGCCTACGAGCAGTACTTC
cdr3_aa: CASSQSRIAYEQYF
clone_size: .
d_call: .
v_call: TRBV28
j_call: TRBJ2-7

cdr3_nt: TGCGCCAGCAGCTTACGACCAACGGTAAATGAGCAGTTCTTC
cdr3_aa: CASSLRPTVNEQFF
clone_size: few
d_call: .
v_call: TRBV5-1
j_call: TRBJ2-1

cdr3_nt: TGTGCCAGCTCACCAGCCCAGGGGCTATATTTT
cdr3_aa: CASSPAQGLYF
clone_size: .
d_call: .
v_call: TRBV18
j_call: TRBJ1-3

cdr3_nt: TGTGCCAGCACTCCAGGGGAAGGGCCCCAGCATTTT
cdr3_aa: CASTPGEGPQHF
clone_size: .
d_call: .
v_call: TRBV12-3/TRBV12-4
j_call: TRBJ1-5

cdr3_nt: TGTGCCACCAGTGATAGGGACAGGGGGCAAGAGACCCAGTACTTC
cdr3_aa: CATSDRDRGQETQYF
clone_size: once
d_call: TRBD1
v_call: TRBV24-1
j_call: TRBJ2-5

cdr3_nt: TGTGCCACCCGACTCGGTAAAGGGACCGGGGAGCTGTTTTTT
cdr3_aa: CATRLGKGTGELFF
clone_size: .
d_call: .
v_call: TRBV24-1
j_call: TRBJ2-2

cdr3_nt: TGTGCCAGCAGCCACTCTGGGGGATACGAGCAGTACTTC
cdr3_aa: CASSHSGGYEQYF
clone_size: .
d_call: .
v_call: TRBV3-1/TRBV3-2
j_call: TRBJ2-7

cdr3_nt: TGTGCCAGCAGCAAAGACCTCGGAAAGCAGTACTTC
cdr3_aa: CASSKDLGKQYF
clone_size: .
d_call: .
v_call: TRBV21-1
j_call: TRBJ2-7

cdr3_nt: TGTGCCAGCAGTTACGACGGCGGAAACACCATATATTTT
cdr3_aa: CASSYDGGNTIYF
clone_size: .
d_call: .
v_call: TRBV6-5
j_call: TRBJ1-3

cdr3_nt: TGTGCCAGCAGAGGGACAGGGGGCAATCAGCCCCAGCATTTT
cdr3_aa: CASRGTGGNQPQHF
clone_size: .
d_call: TRBD1
v_call: TRBV28
j_call: TRBJ1-5

cdr3_nt: TGTGCCAGCAGTGAAAGGGGGGCCAGCTATGGCTACACCTTC
cdr3_aa: CASSERGASYGYTF
clone_size: .
d_call: .
v_call: TRBV6-1
j_call: TRBJ1-2

cdr3_nt: TGCGCCACCCGCCCGACTAGCGGCCCCTACAATGAGCAGTTCTTC
cdr3_aa: CATRPTSGPYNEQFF
clone_size: .
d_call: TRBD2
v_call: TRBV5-1
j_call: TRBJ2-1

cdr3_nt: TGTGCCAGCAGCTTGGCCGTTTCAGGGCTCGGGGAGCTGTTTTTT
cdr3_aa: CASSLAVSGLGELFF
clone_size: .
d_call: .
v_call: TRBV5-4
j_call: TRBJ2-2

cdr3_nt: TGTGCCAGCAGTGCGGGACTAGTTTTGAATGAGCAGTTCTTC
cdr3_aa: CASSAGLVLNEQFF
clone_size: large
d_call: TRBD2
v_call: TRBV2
j_call: TRBJ2-1

cdr3_nt: TGTGCCAGCAGTGGGGTCGGGGCGGGGTCCTATAATTCACCCCTCCACTTT
cdr3_aa: CASSGVGAGSYNSPLHF
clone_size: .
d_call: .
v_call: TRBV6-1
j_call: TRBJ1-6

cdr3_nt: TGCGCCAGCAGCCCCCGACTAGCGGGGGGCACAGATACGCAGTATTTT
cdr3_aa: CASSPRLAGGTDTQYF
clone_size: .
d_call: TRBD2
v_call: TRBV5-1
j_call: TRBJ2-3

cdr3_nt: TGTGCCAGCTCACCGGGGACCCTCAGGGGAACTAATGAAAAACTGTTTTTT
cdr3_aa: CASSPGTLRGTNEKLFF
clone_size: .
d_call: .
v_call: TRBV18
j_call: TRBJ1-4

cdr3_nt: TGTGCCAGCAGCTTAACCGGGACAGTCGATTACGAGCAGTACTTC
cdr3_aa: CASSLTGTVDYEQYF
clone_size: once
d_call: TRBD1
v_call: TRBV7-9
j_call: TRBJ2-7

cdr3_nt: TGTGCCAGCTCATGGGGACCGGGACAGGGTGAAGAGACCCAGTACTTC
cdr3_aa: CASSWGPGQGEETQYF
clone_size: .
d_call: TRBD1
v_call: TRBV18
j_call: TRBJ2-5

cdr3_nt: TGTGCCAGCAGCTTGGCAGGGGTCACTGAAGCTTTCTTT
cdr3_aa: CASSLAGVTEAFF
clone_size: .
d_call: .
v_call: TRBV5-6
j_call: TRBJ1-1

cdr3_nt: TGTGCCAGCAGCCCACTCAACGGGGGACAGGGGGCTAATTCACCCCTCCACTTT
cdr3_aa: CASSPLNGGQGANSPLHF
clone_size: .
d_call: TRBD1
v_call: TRBV9
j_call: TRBJ1-6

cdr3_nt: TGCGCCAGCAGTGAACATCTGGCTGAAGCTTTCTTT
cdr3_aa: CASSEHLAEAFF
clone_size: few
d_call: .
v_call: TRBV10-1
j_call: TRBJ1-1

cdr3_nt: TGTGCCAGACCGGAAAAAGAGACCCAGTACTTC
cdr3_aa: CARPEKETQYF
clone_size: .
d_call: .
v_call: TRBV21-1
j_call: TRBJ2-5

cdr3_nt: TGTGCCAGCAGCCCCGGTGGGGAGGTCGGCGGCTACACCTTC
cdr3_aa: CASSPGGEVGGYTF
clone_size: .
d_call: .
v_call: TRBV5-4
j_call: TRBJ1-2

cdr3_nt: TGTGCCAGCATCTCGGACAGGGCGGTCGATCAGCCCCAGCATTTT
cdr3_aa: CASISDRAVDQPQHF
clone_size: .
d_call: TRBD1
v_call: TRBV6-5
j_call: TRBJ1-5

cdr3_nt: TGTGCCATCAGTGGACAGGGGTACGAGCAGTACTTC
cdr3_aa: CAISGQGYEQYF
clone_size: once
d_call: TRBD1
v_call: TRBV10-3
j_call: TRBJ2-7

cdr3_nt: TGCGCCAGCGCAGCAGCTGGACTAGCGGGAGGCAGCTCCTACAATGAGCAGTTCTTC
cdr3_aa: CASAAAGLAGGSSYNEQFF
clone_size: .
d_call: TRBD2
v_call: TRBV5-1
j_call: TRBJ2-1

cdr3_nt: TGTGCCATCAGTGGGGCGGGAGTGGGCACCGGGGAGCTGTTTTTT
cdr3_aa: CAISGAGVGTGELFF
clone_size: .
d_call: TRBD2
v_call: TRBV10-3
j_call: TRBJ2-2